The T cell receptor beta chain under discussion was sequenced for a study of blood T cell repertoires in COVID-19. As for the study in general: Specimens from acute and convalescent COVID-19 originated in the United States, Italy and Spain. Sources were T cells, B-cell-depleted T cells, or PBMCs; the material itself was cDNA or gDNA.

CDR3 size: 12 residues. Germline CDR1 reads GTSNPN; CDR2 reads SVGIG (reference sequence). Between the trimmed V and J ends, which lost 5 bases and 3 bases, there was a span of 7 bases. In the original workflow: Quantification of nucleated cells was approximated via reference gene primer amplification. Measured with immunoSEQ multiplex PCR; TCRdb has only the in-frame clones, and not every one. V and J calls and clone size are as listed in that table; D and trimming were resolved from the DNA. The table includes roughly 200,000 clones, around 90% detected once. The source material was peripheral blood. The receptor comes from a man in his forties or fifties with acute or convalescent COVID-19. The V and J genes are TRBV30 and TRBJ2-2; D is uncertain. The CDR3 here is CAWLHHTGELFF. CDR3 DNA: TGTGCCTGGTTACACCACACCGGGGAGCTGTTTTTT.